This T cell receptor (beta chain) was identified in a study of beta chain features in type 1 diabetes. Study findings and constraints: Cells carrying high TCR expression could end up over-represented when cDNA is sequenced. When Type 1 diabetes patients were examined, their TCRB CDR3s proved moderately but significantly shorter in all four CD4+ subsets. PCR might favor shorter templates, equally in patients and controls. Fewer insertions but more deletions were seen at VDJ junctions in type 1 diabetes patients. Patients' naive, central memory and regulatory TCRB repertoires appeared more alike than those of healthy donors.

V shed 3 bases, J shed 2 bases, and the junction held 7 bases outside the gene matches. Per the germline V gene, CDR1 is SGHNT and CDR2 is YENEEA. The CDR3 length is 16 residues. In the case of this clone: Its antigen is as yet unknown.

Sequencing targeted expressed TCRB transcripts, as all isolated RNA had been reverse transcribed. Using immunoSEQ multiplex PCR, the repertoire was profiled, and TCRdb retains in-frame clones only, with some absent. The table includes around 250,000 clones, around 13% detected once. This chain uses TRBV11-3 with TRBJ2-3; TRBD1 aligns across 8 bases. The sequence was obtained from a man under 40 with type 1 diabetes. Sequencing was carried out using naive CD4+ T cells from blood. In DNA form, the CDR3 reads TGTGCCAGCAGCTTGCAGGGGGCAAGTGTCACAGATACGCAGTATTTT. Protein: CASSLQGASVTDTQYF.